Following are 13 T cell receptor beta chains from one sample sequenced in a study of naive and memory T cell subsets. The SP2 primer and nested alpha and beta constant region primers amplified ligated cDNA in four rounds. A single record per CDR3 protein comes from TCRdb applying MiXCR to the UMI-ligation and nested PCR reads. The sample gives 30,000 to 35,000 distinct CDR3 sequences, approximately 6.7% of which show up once; roughly 3.3% is in the top ten. Treatment defined: skin biopsy from PPD injection site in Mantoux-positive individual. An oligonucleotide containing a UMI was ligated to the 3' end of TCR cDNA. The sample consisted of skin, taken from a tuberculin skin test site. The receptors derive from an adult in good health.

This clonotype was observed many times. This rearrangement joins TRBV29-1 to TRBJ2-1, with 14 positions matching TRBD2. CDR3 length: 17 residues. CDR1 and CDR2 (germline): SQVTM, ANQGSEA. With V trimmed by 4 bases and J by 8 bases, 13 bases remained unmatched. CDR3 protein: CSVAGLAGGHLNDEQFF. Written as DNA, the CDR3 is TGCAGCGTTGCCGGACTAGCGGGGGGACACCTCAATGATGAGCAGTTCTTC.

CDR3 sequence reads: CASSYSKRMNTEAFF. In DNA form, the CDR3 reads TGTGCCAGCAGTTACTCCAAACGGATGAACACTGAAGCTTTCTTT. The V and J genes are TRBV6-2 or TRBV6-3 and TRBJ1-1; D gene ambiguous. The germline gives CDR1 MNHEY, CDR2 SVGEGT. V lost 0 bases and J lost 0, with 8 bases in between. There are 15 residues in the CDR3.

This clonotype came up many times. The gene calls are TRBV29-1 and TRBJ2-7, with 8 positions matching TRBD1. The CDR3 covers 18 residues. Germline lookup yields CDR1 SQVTM and CDR2 ANQGSEA. The V segment lost 1 base and the J segment 2 bases; nucleotides outside the gene matches: 16. The CDR3 DNA reads as TGCAGCGTTGAAGGTGACGGGACAGGCTCATTGACCACCTACGAGCAGTACTTC. This encodes CSVEGDGTGSLTTYEQYF.

The gene calls are TRBV6-6 and TRBJ1-2, with TRBD1 identical over 10 bases. J lost 6 bases, V lost 6 bases, and 10 bases had no gene match. The CDR3 runs to 15 residues. Germline-derived CDR1 and CDR2 are MNHNY and SVGAGI (reference sequence). In DNA, the CDR3 is TGTGCCAGCAGACCCGCGGGACAGGGGAGGGATGGCTACACCTTC. This translates into CASRPAGQGRDGYTF.

This clonotype showed up just a few times. This sequence joins TRBV2 and TRBJ1-6, with D unclear. Germline CDR1 and CDR2: SNHLY and FYNNEI. This CDR3 spans 15 amino acids. V shed 7 bases and J shed 5 bases, with 15 bases lying between them. CDR3: CASTQRVRNNSPLHF. The CDR3 coding sequence is TGTGCCAGCACCCAAAGGGTTCGTAATAATTCACCCCTCCACTTT.

This clonotype has at least ten counts. This rearrangement joins TRBV4-1 to TRBJ2-1; 8 bases are a match to TRBD2. Unmatched junction bases numbered 3, after V lost 0 bases and J lost 2 bases. Germline V gene sequence: CDR1 MGHRA, CDR2 YSYEKL. The CDR3 sequence is 16 residues long. CDR3 DNA sequence: TGCGCCAGCAGCCAAGAACGGGGGGGCGCCTACAATGAGCAGTTCTTC. Translating it yields CASSQERGGAYNEQFF.

Many counts were recorded for this clonotype. The chain links TRBV7-2 to TRBJ2-2; no definite D call. Germline CDR1 SGHTA, CDR2 FQGNSA. Trimming took off 5 bases at V and 8 bases at J, with 9 bases between the two ends. This CDR3 contains 12 residues. CDR3 nucleotides: TGTGCCAGCAGCCCCGTAGCAGGGGAGCTGTTTTTT. Protein: CASSPVAGELFF.

This clonotype was counted ten times or more. The junction departs from germline at one end; a sequencing error may be responsible. V usage is TRBV10-2 and J usage is TRBJ2-1; TRBD2 aligns across 11 bases. This CDR3 contains 13 residues. Germline-derived CDR1 and CDR2 are WSHSY and SAAADI. For the CDR3, the DNA is TGCGCCAGCTGTGAGGCTAGCGGGGGGCCTGTGTTCTTC. As protein: CASCEASGGPVFF.

This clonotype was counted at least ten times. The J gene is TRBJ2-3, the V gene TRBV5-4; D unclear. Germline V gene data show CDR1 as SGHNT and CDR2 as YYREEE (reference sequence). V was pared by 1 base and J by 4 bases, with 19 bases between. The CDR3 is 17 amino acids. The CDR3 here is CASSLYKTLLGSDTQYF. CDR3 bases: TGTGCCAGCAGCTTGTACAAAACGCTACTTGGCTCAGATACGCAGTATTTT.

By frequency in the sample, this clonotype is medium-sized (0.01 to 0.1%). The chain uses TRBV20-1 and TRBJ2-2, with D perhaps TRBD2 (6 bases). CDR1 is DFQATT and CDR2 is SNEGSKA in the germline V gene (reference sequence). The length of the CDR3 is 15 residues. Trimming pared 1 base from V and 6 bases from J, leaving 15 bases between. The CDR3, as DNA: TGCAGTGCTAGAGTAGGGACTCCCGAAGCCGGGGAGCTGTTTTTT. Its protein product is CSARVGTPEAGELFF.

This clonotype was counted many times. V is TRBV5-1 and J is TRBJ2-2; D is uncertain. V shed 0 bases and J shed 5 bases, with 5 bases lying between them. CDR3 length: 13 amino acids. Germline values: CDR1 SGHRS, CDR2 YFSETQ. The CDR3 DNA reads as TGCGCCAGCAGCTTGGTTTTGACCGGGGAGCTGTTTTTT. The encoded protein is CASSLVLTGELFF.

This clonotype was picked up a small number of times. The chain links TRBV12-3 or TRBV12-4 to TRBJ1-1, with D hard to call. The CDR3 consists of 12 residues. V shed 5 bases and J shed 4 bases, with 8 bases lying between them. In nucleotides, the CDR3 is TGTGCCAGCAGTCCATTAGGCACTGAAGCTTTCTTT. It yields the protein CASSPLGTEAFF.

This clonotype was counted at least ten times. CDR3 region: CASSSWTAQETQYF. CDR3 nucleotides: TGCGCCAGCAGCTCATGGACAGCACAAGAGACCCAGTACTTC. V is TRBV5-1 and J is TRBJ2-5; D perhaps matches TRBD1 (6 bases). The CDR3 loop spans 14 amino acids. The germline V and J ends were trimmed by 3 bases and 2 bases, with 11 bases remaining between them. Germline assignment: CDR1 SGHRS and CDR2 YFSETQ.